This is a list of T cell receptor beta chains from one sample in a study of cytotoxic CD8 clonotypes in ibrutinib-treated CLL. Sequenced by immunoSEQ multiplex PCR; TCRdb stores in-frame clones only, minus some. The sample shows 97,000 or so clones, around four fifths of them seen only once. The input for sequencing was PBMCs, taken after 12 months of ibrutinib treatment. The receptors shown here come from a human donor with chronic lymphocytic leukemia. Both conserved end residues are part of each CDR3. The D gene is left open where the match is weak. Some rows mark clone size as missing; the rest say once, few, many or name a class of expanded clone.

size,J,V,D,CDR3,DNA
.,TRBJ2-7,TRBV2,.,CASSERGGLRYEQYF,TGTGCCAGCAGTGAAAGAGGAGGACTGAGATACGAGCAGTACTTC
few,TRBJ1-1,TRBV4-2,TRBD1,CASSQGYRGNTEAFF,TGTGCCAGCAGCCAAGGCTACAGGGGAAACACTGAAGCTTTCTTT
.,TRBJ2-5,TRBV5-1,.,CASTQLRGDQETQYF,TGCGCCAGCACCCAACTCAGGGGGGATCAAGAGACCCAGTACTTC
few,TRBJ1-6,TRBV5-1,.,CASLRGGYSPLHF,TGCGCCAGCCTCCGAGGGGGATATTCACCCCTCCACTTT
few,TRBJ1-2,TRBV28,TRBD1,CASSLPQGALGYTF,TGTGCCAGCAGTTTGCCCCAGGGGGCGCTAGGCTACACCTTC
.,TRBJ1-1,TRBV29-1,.,CSGREGGGTEAFF,TGCAGCGGTAGGGAGGGGGGAGGCACTGAAGCTTTCTTT
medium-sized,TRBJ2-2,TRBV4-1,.,CASARTVNTGELFF,TGCGCCAGCGCCAGGACAGTGAACACCGGGGAGCTGTTTTTT
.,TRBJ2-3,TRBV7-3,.,CASSFSSSAADTQYF,TGTGCCAGCAGCTTTTCTAGCTCCGCCGCAGATACGCAGTATTTT
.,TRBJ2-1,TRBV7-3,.,CASSLGGIFYNEQFF,TGTGCCAGCAGCTTAGGGGGGATTTTCTACAATGAGCAGTTCTTC
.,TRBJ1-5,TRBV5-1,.,CASSYTSNQPQHF,TGCGCCAGCAGCTATACGAGCAATCAGCCCCAGCATTTT
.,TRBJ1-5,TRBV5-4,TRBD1,CASSFGGQSPNQPQHF,TGTGCCAGCAGCTTCGGGGGACAGAGTCCCAATCAGCCCCAGCATTTT
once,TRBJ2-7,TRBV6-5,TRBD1,CASSYSRTGVYEQYF,TGTGCCAGCAGTTATTCCCGGACAGGAGTCTACGAGCAGTACTTC
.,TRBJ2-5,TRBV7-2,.,CASSLGSRETQYF,TGTGCCAGCAGCTTAGGGTCCAGAGAGACCCAGTACTTC
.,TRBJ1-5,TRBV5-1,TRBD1,CASSSGQGNQPQHF,TGCGCCAGCAGTTCGGGACAGGGGAATCAGCCCCAGCATTTT
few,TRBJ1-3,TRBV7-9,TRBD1,CASSPGQFSGNTIYF,TGTGCCAGCAGCCCGGGACAGTTCTCTGGAAACACCATATATTTT
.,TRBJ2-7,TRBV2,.,CASHLQGPSYEQYF,TGTGCCAGCCACCTACAGGGACCCTCCTACGAGCAGTACTTC
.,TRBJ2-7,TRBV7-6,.,CASSPTGLSYEQYF,TGTGCCAGCAGCCCGACCGGCCTCTCCTACGAGCAGTACTTC
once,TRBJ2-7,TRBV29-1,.,CSVKEVLSEQYF,TGCAGCGTTAAGGAGGTCCTAAGCGAGCAGTACTTC
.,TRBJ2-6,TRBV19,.,CASRIAPSGANVLTF,TGTGCCAGCCGAATTGCCCCCTCTGGAGCCAACGTCCTGACTTTC
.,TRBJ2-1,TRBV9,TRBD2,CASSAGGGSYNEQFF,TGTGCCAGCAGCGCCGGCGGGGGGTCTTACAATGAGCAGTTCTTC
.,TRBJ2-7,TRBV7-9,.,CASSSSGLAYEQYF,TGTGCCAGCAGCTCTTCGGGACTCGCCTACGAGCAGTACTTC
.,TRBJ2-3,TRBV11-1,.,CASSFGLASPDTQYF,TGTGCCAGCAGCTTTGGGCTAGCTTCCCCAGATACGCAGTATTTT
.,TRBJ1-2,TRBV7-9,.,CASSLVRGSANYGYTF,TGTGCCAGCAGCTTAGTGCGGGGGTCGGCTAACTATGGCTACACCTTC
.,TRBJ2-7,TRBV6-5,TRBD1,CASREGQEAYEQYF,TGTGCCAGCAGAGAGGGACAGGAGGCCTACGAGCAGTACTTC
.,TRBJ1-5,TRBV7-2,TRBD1,CASSLATGGGQPQHF,TGTGCCAGCAGCTTAGCTACAGGGGGGGGTCAGCCCCAGCATTTT
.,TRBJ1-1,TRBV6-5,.,CASSYVPLSSNTEAFF,TGTGCCAGCAGTTACGTCCCCCTATCCTCGAACACTGAAGCTTTCTTT
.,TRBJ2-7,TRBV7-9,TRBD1,CASSWWRQGGTYEQYF,TGTGCCAGCAGCTGGTGGAGACAGGGTGGAACCTACGAGCAGTACTTC
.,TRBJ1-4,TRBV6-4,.,CASSVGGAKGSTNEKLFF,TGTGCCAGCAGTGTAGGTGGGGCGAAGGGCTCAACTAATGAAAAACTGTTTTTT
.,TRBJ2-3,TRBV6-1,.,CASSMGRDTQYF,TGTGCCAGCAGTATGGGAAGGGATACGCAGTATTTT
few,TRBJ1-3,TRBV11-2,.,CASSLERSGNTIYF,TGTGCCAGCAGCTTAGAACGCAGTGGAAACACCATATATTTT
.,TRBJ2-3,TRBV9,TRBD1,CASSVGTGRTDTQYF,TGTGCCAGCAGCGTTGGGACAGGCCGCACAGATACGCAGTATTTT
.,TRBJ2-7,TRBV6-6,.,CASSMDSFSYEQYF,TGTGCCAGCAGTATGGACAGTTTCTCCTACGAGCAGTACTTC
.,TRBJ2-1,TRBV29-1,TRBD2,CSVRTSGGNNEQFF,TGCAGCGTCCGAACTAGCGGGGGGAACAATGAGCAGTTCTTC
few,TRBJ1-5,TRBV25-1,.,CASSLDGNQPQHF,TGTGCCAGCAGCCTTGACGGCAATCAGCCCCAGCATTTT
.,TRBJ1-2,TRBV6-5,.,CASSYGGDYGYTF,TGTGCCAGCAGTTATGGGGGAGACTATGGCTACACCTTC
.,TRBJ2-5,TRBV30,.,CAWSDQETQYF,TGTGCCTGGAGTGATCAAGAGACCCAGTACTTC
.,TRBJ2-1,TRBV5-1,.,CASSLKNNEQFF,TGCGCCAGCAGCTTGAAAAACAATGAGCAGTTCTTC
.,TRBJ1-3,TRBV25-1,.,CASSEKDIIYF,TGTGCCAGCAGTGAAAAGGACATCATATATTTT
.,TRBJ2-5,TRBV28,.,CASSGSGSREETQYF,TGTGCCAGCAGTGGATCCGGGTCTCGAGAAGAGACCCAGTACTTC
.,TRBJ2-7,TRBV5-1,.,CASSSSTQALYEQYF,TGCGCCAGCAGCTCCTCGACACAAGCCCTCTACGAGCAGTACTTC
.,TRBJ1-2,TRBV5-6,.,CASSLGGPGYTF,TGTGCCAGCAGCCTGGGGGGTCCTGGCTACACCTTC
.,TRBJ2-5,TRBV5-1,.,CASSLQVGDQETQYF,TGCGCCAGCAGCTTGCAGGTCGGGGATCAAGAGACCCAGTACTTC
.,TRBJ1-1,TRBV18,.,CASSRSLAADTEAFF,TGTGCCAGCTCACGATCACTGGCGGCCGACACTGAAGCTTTCTTT
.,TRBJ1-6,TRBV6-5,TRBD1,CASSYRDRGNSPLHF,TGTGCCAGCAGTTACCGGGACAGGGGAAATTCACCCCTCCACTTT
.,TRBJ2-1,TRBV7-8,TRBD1,CASSLEGQGVSEQFF,TGTGCCAGCAGCTTAGAGGGACAGGGAGTGTCCGAGCAGTTCTTC